Listed below are T cell receptor beta chains from one sample, sequenced in a study of OX40 agonist ivuxolimab in advanced cancers. TCRdb's table, derived via immunoSEQ multiplex PCR, lists solely in-frame clones and lacks some. Here the sample spans about 49,000 clones, approximately 84% being singletons. The material was CD4+ or CD8+ T cells sorted from blood, obtained in a trial of the OX40 agonist ivuxolimab. All receptors come from an adult with an advanced solid tumor such as melanoma, head and neck, liver or kidney cancer. CDR3s include the opening cysteine and the closing phenylalanine or tryptophan. Each record gives: V gene, J gene, clone size, D gene, CDR3 protein, CDR3 DNA. A D gene is named only where the DNA matches it firmly. Rows give clone size only sometimes, using once, few, many, or a class for an expanded clone.

TRBV6-5	TRBJ2-2	-	-	CAASDTNTGELFF	TGTGCCGCGTCGGACACCAACACCGGGGAGCTGTTTTTT
TRBV19	TRBJ2-2	medium-sized	-	CASGDTNTGELFF	TGTGCCAGTGGGGACACCAACACCGGGGAGCTGTTTTTT
TRBV7-7	TRBJ2-5	-	-	CASSLTTAMETQYF	TGTGCCAGCAGCTTAACGACGGCTATGGAGACCCAGTACTTC
TRBV5-4	TRBJ2-3	once	-	CASSPRTETADTQYF	TGTGCCAGCAGCCCGAGGACAGAGACGGCAGATACGCAGTATTTT
TRBV19	TRBJ1-1	few	-	CASSEGLNTEAFF	TGTGCCAGTAGTGAGGGGCTGAACACTGAAGCTTTCTTT
TRBV15	TRBJ2-1	-	TRBD2	CATSRDRRAGGPNNEQFF	TGTGCCACCAGCAGAGATCGGAGAGCGGGAGGGCCCAACAATGAGCAGTTCTTC
TRBV28	TRBJ2-7	-	TRBD2	CASSGLAGVGEQYF	TGTGCCAGCAGTGGACTAGCGGGAGTTGGCGAGCAGTACTTC
TRBV7-2	TRBJ2-2	-	TRBD1	CASSLAGTGTGELFF	TGTGCCAGCAGCTTAGCGGGGACAGGCACCGGGGAGCTGTTTTTT
TRBV6-4	TRBJ2-2	-	TRBD1	CASSDGTDTGELFF	TGTGCCAGCAGTGACGGGACAGACACCGGGGAGCTGTTTTTT
TRBV5-8	TRBJ1-5	-	-	CASSNQGWLSNQPQHF	TGTGCCAGCAGCAATCAGGGGTGGTTAAGCAATCAGCCCCAGCATTTT
TRBV19	TRBJ2-7	-	-	CASSTGIRGEQYF	TGTGCCAGTAGTACAGGGATTCGTGGGGAGCAGTACTTC
TRBV27	TRBJ1-4	-	-	CASSFYGAEKLFF	TGTGCCAGCAGTTTTTATGGGGCTGAAAAACTGTTTTTT
TRBV20-1	TRBJ1-1	-	-	CRCTRPPEAFF	TGCAGATGTACCCGTCCCCCTGAAGCTTTCTTT
TRBV7-3	TRBJ2-3	-	TRBD2	CASSRGLAGVTDTQYF	TGTGCCAGCAGCCGAGGACTAGCGGGAGTAACGGATACGCAGTATTTT
TRBV6-6	TRBJ2-6	-	-	CASCSGANVLTF	TGTGCGAGTTGCTCTGGGGCCAACGTCCTGACTTTC
TRBV19	TRBJ2-7	-	TRBD2	CATSPRLAEHEQYF	TGTGCCACCTCCCCCCGGCTAGCGGAACACGAGCAGTACTTC
TRBV2	TRBJ2-2	-	-	CASSDRGYTGELFF	TGTGCCAGCAGTGATCGGGGATACACCGGGGAGCTGTTTTTT
TRBV29-1	TRBJ2-2	-	-	CSVEDGGGSRTGELFF	TGCAGCGTTGAAGATGGGGGGGGCAGCAGGACCGGGGAGCTGTTTTTT
TRBV18	TRBJ2-3	-	TRBD1	CASSLRTGGTDTQYF	TGTGCCAGCTCATTACGGACAGGAGGCACAGATACGCAGTATTTT
TRBV9	TRBJ2-7	-	TRBD2	CASSVAAGGGYEQYF	TGTGCCAGCAGCGTAGCGGCGGGGGGCGGGTACGAGCAGTACTTC
TRBV28	TRBJ2-7	-	-	CASSTWENPSYEQYF	TGTGCCAGCAGTACTTGGGAGAACCCTTCCTACGAGCAGTACTTC
TRBV29-1	TRBJ2-1	few	TRBD2	CSVPGLAGNEQFF	TGCAGCGTCCCCGGACTAGCGGGCAATGAGCAGTTCTTC
TRBV5-6	TRBJ2-5	-	-	CASSFGVQETQYF	TGTGCCAGCAGCTTTGGGGTACAAGAGACCCAGTACTTC
TRBV15	TRBJ2-3	-	-	CATSRDSGGRSTDTQYF	TGTGCCACCAGCAGAGATAGTGGGGGGCGTAGCACAGATACGCAGTATTTT
TRBV7-8	TRBJ2-1	-	-	CASSLAKTRFNEQFF	TGTGCCAGCAGCTTAGCGAAAACTAGATTCAATGAGCAGTTCTTC
TRBV11-2	TRBJ2-3	-	TRBD2	CASSPTRLAGGYTQYF	TGTGCCAGCAGCCCTACCCGACTAGCGGGAGGATATACGCAGTATTTT
TRBV5-4	TRBJ1-1	-	-	CASSRTGLNTEAFF	TGTGCCAGCAGCCGAACAGGATTGAACACTGAAGCTTTCTTT
TRBV27	TRBJ1-2	-	-	CASSSREGLYGYTF	TGTGCCAGCAGTTCCCGGGAAGGCCTCTATGGCTACACCTTC
TRBV21-1	TRBJ1-2	-	-	CASSKKGQALGSYGGYTF	TGTGCCAGCAGCAAAAAAGGACAGGCCTTAGGAAGCTATGGCGGCTACACCTTC
TRBV18	TRBJ2-1	-	-	CASSPSRELYNEQFF	TGTGCCAGCTCACCATCCCGGGAGTTGTACAATGAGCAGTTCTTC
TRBV19	TRBJ2-7	once	-	CATDGAEQYF	TGTGCCACCGATGGGGCCGAGCAGTACTTC
TRBV19	TRBJ2-6	-	-	CASSITQQPGANVLTF	TGTGCCAGTAGTATTACCCAACAGCCAGGGGCCAACGTCCTGACTTTC
TRBV12-1	TRBJ2-1	-	-	CASSFLGTSGFYNEQFF	TGTGCCAGCAGCTTTTTAGGGACTAGCGGGTTCTACAATGAGCAGTTCTTC
TRBV29-1	TRBJ1-1	few	-	CSVVYTEAFF	TGCAGCGTTGTTTACACTGAAGCTTTCTTT
TRBV20-1	TRBJ2-7	-	-	CSARGGYEQYF	TGCAGTGCTAGAGGTGGATACGAGCAGTACTTC
TRBV28	TRBJ2-3	-	TRBD2	CASSLAGTSGSGTDTQYF	TGTGCCAGCAGTTTGGCCGGGACTAGCGGGAGTGGGACAGATACGCAGTATTTT
TRBV7-9	TRBJ1-1	-	-	CASSEGDSRNTEAFF	TGTGCCAGCAGCGAGGGTGACAGCCGTAACACTGAAGCTTTCTTT